The 29 T cell receptor beta chains below were found in one sample sequenced in a study of PD-1 blockade in classical Hodgkin lymphoma. All trial patients relapsed after autologous stem cell transplantation. Generated by immunoSEQ multiplex PCR, the TCRdb table keeps only in-frame clones and is missing some. The repertoire consists of 50,000 to 75,000 clones, with around 87% occurring once and the leading ten covering around 16%. The sequences come from peripheral blood mononuclear cells (PBMCs), collected at baseline. Source of these receptors: a human donor with classical Hodgkin lymphoma.

The chain has TRBV10-2 and TRBJ2-5; D is ambiguous. V gave up 8 bases and J gave up 2 bases, with 12 bases separating them. The CDR3 is made up of 13 amino acids. Germline CDR1 reads WSHSY; CDR2 reads SAAADI. The CDR3 DNA reads as TGCGCCAGCGGTAGGGATTTTCAAGAGACCCAGTACTTC. Translating gives CASGRDFQETQYF.

The V gene is TRBV7-2, the J gene TRBJ2-3; D remains unclear. Germline lookup yields CDR1 SGHTA and CDR2 FQGNSA. CDR3 length: 13 amino acids. V lost 1 base and J 0 bases, leaving 2 bases between the germline ends. The CDR3 DNA reads as TGTGCCAGCAGCTTAGTCAGCACAGATACGCAGTATTTT. Protein product: CASSLVSTDTQYF.

The chain links TRBV19 to TRBJ1-6, with D perhaps TRBD1 (6 bases). The CDR3 extends over 13 amino acids. CDR1 and CDR2 from the germline V gene are LNHDA and SQIVND (reference sequence). V lost 3 bases and J 9 bases, leaving 9 bases between the germline ends. The CDR3 DNA reads as TGTGCCAGTAGTATCAGGGGTAGTTCACCCCTCCACTTT. It yields the protein CASSIRGSSPLHF.

Only a few counts were recorded for this clone. The chain joins TRBV7-9 to TRBJ2-7, with D unresolved. The CDR3 is made up of 12 amino acids. Germline loops: CDR1 SEHNR, CDR2 FQNEAQ (reference sequence). V lost 6 bases, J lost 6 bases, and 12 bases lay in between. DNA for the CDR3: TGTGCCAGCAGTGAATGGAAACCCGAGCAGTACTTC. It codes for CASSEWKPEQYF.

CDR3 in DNA: TGTGCCCAAGGGACTAGTGATACGCAGTATTTT. It yields the protein CAQGTSDTQYF. The V and J genes are TRBV30 and TRBJ2-3, with 8 bases matching TRBD2. The CDR3 has 11 residues. The trim removed 8 bases at V and 6 bases at J, leaving 4 bases unmatched. Germline CDR1 GTSNPN, CDR2 SVGIG (reference sequence).

A single count supports this clone. The chain carries TRBV30 and TRBJ1-3, with D perhaps TRBD1 (6 bases). Trimming pared 5 bases from V and 1 base from J, leaving 12 bases between. Germline assignment: CDR1 GTSNPN and CDR2 SVGIG (reference sequence). This CDR3 has 14 amino acids. CDR3 in DNA: TGTGCCTGGGCCAGGGGCTATTCTGGAAACACCATATATTTT. Translation gives CAWARGYSGNTIYF.

J is TRBJ2-1 and V is TRBV6-1; D gene uncertain. CDR3 length: 17 amino acids. Trimming stripped 3 bases from V and 3 bases from J, with 18 bases between. Germline CDR1 MNHNS, CDR2 SASEGT. Here the CDR3 DNA reads TGTGCCAGCAGTGATGGCTACAGCTCTTTAGGCTACAATGAGCAGTTCTTC. This sequence encodes CASSDGYSSLGYNEQFF.

The V gene is TRBV5-1, the J gene TRBJ1-2, with 8 bases lining up with TRBD1. J gave up 5 bases and V 4 bases, and 7 bases lay outside the gene matches. Looked up from germline, CDR1 is SGHRS and CDR2 is YFSETQ. CDR3 length: 14 amino acids. The CDR3 protein is CASSLDRGGYGYTF. CDR3 in DNA: TGCGCCAGCAGCCTAGACAGGGGAGGATATGGCTACACCTTC.

V usage is TRBV18 and J usage is TRBJ2-7; 8 nucleotides align to TRBD1. CDR3 length equals 14 residues. Trimming took 3 bases from V and 3 from J; bases not matched to a gene: 4. Germline loops: CDR1 KGHSH, CDR2 LQKENI. CDR3 in amino acids: CASSPQDRDYEQYF. CDR3 bases: TGTGCCAGCTCACCGCAGGACAGGGACTACGAGCAGTACTTC.

The genes are TRBV4-1 and TRBJ2-5; the match to TRBD1 covers 7 bases. The J call could be wrong; TRBJ2-7 is a better fit for the DNA end. Germline V gene lookup returns CDR1 MGHRA and CDR2 YSYEKL. The CDR3 loop spans 14 amino acids. The CDR3 region is CASSQGTGPYEQYF. In DNA, the CDR3 is TGCGCCAGCAGCCAAGGGACAGGACCCTACGAGCAGTACTTC.

V and J are TRBV5-6 and TRBJ1-2; D is uncertain. Germline V gene sequence: CDR1 SGHDT, CDR2 YYEEEE. This CDR3 has 14 residues. The V and J ends lost 1 base and 8 bases respectively, with 15 bases between them. CDR3 nucleotides: TGTGCCAGCAGCTTGAAGCGGGCTGGGTCGGGCTACACCTTC. It specifies CASSLKRAGSGYTF. Full variable domain (missing parts from reference TRBV5-6 and TRBJ1-2): DAGVTQSPTHLIKTRGQQVTLRCSPKSGHDTVSWYQQALGQGPQFIFQYYEEEERQRGNFPDRFSGHQFPNYSSELNVNALLLGDSALYLCASSLKRAGSGYTFGSGTRLTVV.

The chain links TRBV4-1 to TRBJ1-3; D is perhaps TRBD1 (5 bases). V gave up 2 bases and J gave up 1 base, with 9 bases separating them. The germline V gene encodes CDR1 MGHRA and CDR2 YSYEKL. The CDR3 covers 15 residues. CDR3 residues: CASSQPTESGNTIYF. CDR3 in DNA: TGCGCCAGCAGCCAACCGACAGAGTCTGGAAACACCATATATTTT.

The chain couples TRBV27 to TRBJ1-1; no reliable D call. The germline CDR1 and CDR2 sequences are MNHEY and SMNVEV (reference sequence). The CDR3 loop spans 14 amino acids. V was shortened by 6 bases and J by 3 bases, with 14 bases between the two germline ends. The CDR3, as DNA: TGTGCCAGCAGACCTTTACGGGGATACACTGAAGCTTTCTTT. Translated, it gives CASRPLRGYTEAFF.

This clone has only one observation. V gene TRBV11-2 combines with J gene TRBJ2-7; D perhaps matches TRBD1 (7 bases). The CDR3 contains 15 residues. The V gene's germline CDR1 is SGHAT and CDR2 FQNNGV. V was shortened by 1 base and J by 3 bases, with 13 bases between the two germline ends. CDR3 nucleotides: TGTGCCAGCAGCTTAGGTGTCAGGGGGGACTACGAGCAGTACTTC. Protein product: CASSLGVRGDYEQYF.

This chain connects TRBV4-1 to TRBJ2-5, with TRBD2 matching over 12 bases. From germline, CDR1 is MGHRA and CDR2 YSYEKL. The CDR3 extends over 17 amino acids. V was clipped by 3 bases and J by 2 bases; unmatched bases: 7. The CDR3 loop reads CASSHGLAGLIQETQYF. In DNA, the CDR3 is TGCGCCAGCAGCCACGGACTAGCGGGGCTTATACAAGAGACCCAGTACTTC.

This sequence joins TRBV21-1 and TRBJ1-5. TRBV21-1 is a pseudogene segment. The CDR3 consists of 12 residues. CDR3 DNA sequence: TGTGCCAGCAGCAATAGTCTTCAGCCCCAGCATTTT. It encodes CASSNSLQPQHF.

This clone is a singleton in its sample. The CDR3: CASSESRHEAFF. CDR3 coding DNA: TGCGCCAGCAGTGAGTCGAGGCATGAAGCTTTCTTT. The chain joins TRBV10-2 to TRBJ1-1; D unclear. This CDR3 is built from 12 residues. Per the germline V gene, CDR1 is WSHSY and CDR2 is SAAADI. V lost 0 bases, J lost 7 bases, and 6 bases lay in between.

This clone turned up a few times. The chain employs TRBV20-1 and TRBJ1-2; no firm D call. Looked up from germline, CDR1 is DFQATT and CDR2 is SNEGSKA (reference sequence). Trimming removed 0 bases from V and 4 bases from J, with 3 bases in between. This CDR3 contains 11 residues. This chain's CDR3 is CSARDGYGYTF. CDR3 in DNA: TGCAGTGCTAGAGACGGCTATGGCTACACCTTC.

This clone occurred once. The chain carries TRBV18 and TRBJ1-2; D is unclear. Germline assignment: CDR1 KGHSH and CDR2 LQKENI. Trimming shortened V by 6 bases and J by 7 bases, and 15 bases separated the two germline ends. This CDR3 comprises 13 residues. The DNA for the CDR3 is TGTGCCAGCTCCACGGGGAGGGCCTCTGGCTACACCTTC. This codes for CASSTGRASGYTF.

CDR3 in DNA: TGTGCCAGCAGCTTACCGGGACAGGCGTATGGCTACACCTTC. Protein sequence: CASSLPGQAYGYTF. This chain links TRBV5-5 with TRBJ1-2, with 8 bases matching TRBD1. After removal of 2 bases from V and 5 bases from J, the junction contained 5 bases not matched to a gene. This CDR3 comprises 14 residues. Germline values: CDR1 SGHKS, CDR2 YYEKEE (reference sequence).

V usage is TRBV27 and J usage is TRBJ1-6; D gene uncertain. The germline V gene encodes CDR1 MNHEY and CDR2 SMNVEV (reference sequence). V dropped 0 bases and J dropped 5 bases, with 11 bases sitting between them. The CDR3 has 16 residues. The DNA for the CDR3 is TGTGCCAGCAGTTTATCGAGAAGGATTGATAATTCACCCCTCCACTTT. Translating gives CASSLSRRIDNSPLHF.

Concerning this clone itself: Other DNA sequences in this sample translate to the same CDR3. The chain is built from TRBV7-9 and TRBJ1-2; TRBD1 aligns across 8 bases. CDR3 length: 14 amino acids. With V trimmed by 4 bases and J by 0 bases, 1 base remained unmatched. Germline CDR1 and CDR2: SEHNR and FQNEAQ (reference sequence). The CDR3 spells CASSSQGANYGYTF. Here the CDR3 DNA reads TGTGCCAGCAGCTCACAGGGGGCTAACTATGGCTACACCTTC.

The gene calls are TRBV10-3 and TRBJ2-7; 7 positions agree with TRBD2. The V and J ends lost 4 bases and 2 bases, in that order; junction bases with no gene match: 8. The CDR3 sequence is 15 residues long. Germline V gene lookup returns CDR1 ENHRY and CDR2 SYGVKD. The CDR3 DNA reads TGTGCCATCAGTGCCGCGGGACTACTGGCCTACGAGCAGTACTTC. This translates into CAISAAGLLAYEQYF.

The chain is built from TRBV11-2 and TRBJ1-2; D is unclear. Germline values: CDR1 SGHAT, CDR2 FQNNGV. The CDR3 totals 17 residues. Trimming removed 1 base at V and 0 bases at J, with 15 bases between. The CDR3 DNA reads TGTGCCAGCAGCTTAGTAGCCTTTAAACCCTCTAACTATGGCTACACCTTC. Residues: CASSLVAFKPSNYGYTF.

The chain joins TRBV12-5 to TRBJ2-7; the D is unclear. The CDR3 consists of 12 residues. Germline V gene lookup returns CDR1 LGHNT and CDR2 FRNRAP. V lost 4 bases and J lost 0, with 4 bases in between. The CDR3 reads CASGSYSYEQYF. Here the CDR3 DNA reads TGTGCTAGTGGTTCTTACTCCTACGAGCAGTACTTC. Using reference TRBV12-5 and TRBJ2-7 for the parts outside the CDR3, the full variable domain is DARVTQTPRHKVTEMGQEVTMRCQPILGHNTVFWYRQTMMQGLELLAYFRNRAPLDDSGMPKDRFSAEMPDATLATLKIQPSEPRDSAVYFCASGSYSYEQYFGPGTRLTVT.

The chain links TRBV20-1 to TRBJ2-1; D tentatively reads TRBD1 or TRBD2 (5 bases each). CDR3 length: 11 residues. The V end was cut by 4 bases, the J end by 9 bases, with 10 bases between. From germline, CDR1 is DFQATT and CDR2 SNEGSKA (reference sequence). CDR3 in DNA: TGCAGTGCTACCCGGGACGGTGAGCAGTTCTTC. This codes for CSATRDGEQFF.

This chain joins TRBV18 and TRBJ1-5; no clear D. This CDR3 contains 14 residues. CDR1 and CDR2 (germline): KGHSH, LQKENI. V shed 2 bases and J shed 0 bases, with 5 bases lying between them. DNA of the CDR3: TGTGCCAGCTCACCAGGAGATAGCAATCAGCCCCAGCATTTT. It encodes CASSPGDSNQPQHF.

The CDR3 protein is CASSLPGETDTQYF. Written as DNA, the CDR3 is TGCGCCAGCAGCCTCCCCGGGGAAACAGATACGCAGTATTTT. This rearrangement joins TRBV4-1 to TRBJ2-3; tentatively, D is TRBD2 (5 bases). V dropped 4 bases and J dropped 3 bases, with 11 bases sitting between them. The CDR3 has 14 residues. Germline CDR1 MGHRA, CDR2 YSYEKL.

This rearrangement joins TRBV19 to TRBJ1-2; 7 bases are a match to TRBD1. Trimming removed 5 bases from V and 4 bases from J; junction bases left unmatched: 10. Germline V gene data show CDR1 as LNHDA and CDR2 as SQIVND (reference sequence). The CDR3 totals 15 residues. The CDR3: CASSRLPTGRYGYTF. The CDR3 DNA follows: TGTGCCAGTAGTCGCCTCCCGACAGGGCGCTATGGCTACACCTTC. Full variable domain (remainder filled in from reference TRBV19 and TRBJ1-2): DGGITQSPKYLFRKEGQNVTLSCEQNLNHDAMYWYRQDPGQGLRLIYYSQIVNDFQKGDIAEGYSVSREKKESFPLTVTSAQKNPTAFYLCASSRLPTGRYGYTFGSGTRLTVV.